One and the same sample provided the 27 T cell receptor beta chains below, sequenced in a study of shared clonotypes between healthy human individuals. This table comes from immunoSEQ multiplex PCR, and its TCRdb copy is limited to in-frame clones, with some not included. The table records about 680,000 clones, less than 80% of them present only once. The sequencing sample was made of memory CD4+ T cells sorted from blood. The subset is: CD45RA-negative fraction. The receptors shown here come from a woman aged 25 to 39 in good health.

The J gene is TRBJ1-5, the V gene TRBV6-5; D ambiguous. Germline CDR1 reads MNHEY; CDR2 reads SVGAGI. V lost 6 bases and J 1 base, leaving 7 bases between the germline ends. The CDR3 consists of 13 residues. The CDR3, as DNA: TGTGCCAGCAGGCTACAGAGCAATCAGCCCCAGCATTTT. The encoded protein is CASRLQSNQPQHF.

The sample holds one count of this clone. The chain is built from TRBV5-1 and TRBJ1-1, with D unclear. Germline CDR1 is SGHRS and CDR2 is YFSETQ. The V and J ends lost 0 bases and 5 bases respectively, with 11 bases between them. The CDR3 length is 14 residues. CDR3 residues: CASSLDLQRTEAFF. In DNA form, the CDR3 reads TGCGCCAGCAGCTTGGATTTACAGCGAACTGAAGCTTTCTTT.

The chain combines TRBV10-3 with TRBJ2-1; 8 nucleotides line up with TRBD1. Germline V gene data show CDR1 as ENHRY and CDR2 as SYGVKD. V trimming: 8 bases; J trimming: 9 bases; junction bases outside the gene matches: 12. This CDR3 has 14 amino acids. CDR3 bases: TGTGCCATCTCCGAGACAGGGGAAGGGGGTGAGCAGTTCTTC. This codes for CAISETGEGGEQFF.

This clone occurred many times. In the same sample, other DNA sequences code for this CDR3. This chain joins TRBV5-1 and TRBJ2-1; 8 positions match TRBD2. The junction had 4 bases not matched to a gene; V was cut back by 4 bases and J by 1 base. CDR3 length: 15 residues. Germline lookup yields CDR1 SGHRS and CDR2 YFSETQ. The CDR3 DNA reads TGCGCCAGCAGCCAAACTAGCGGATCCTACAATGAGCAGTTCTTC. Protein: CASSQTSGSYNEQFF.

This clone has just a few counts. Other DNA sequences from this sample encode an identical CDR3 as well. The V and J genes are TRBV20-1 and TRBJ2-1; possibly TRBD2 for D (5 bases). The CDR3 has 11 residues. Deletions cut 1 base from V and 8 bases from J, with 6 bases between. Per germline, CDR1 DFQATT and CDR2 SNEGSKA (reference sequence). The CDR3 DNA reads TGCAGTGCTAGAGTGCGGGATGAGCAGTTCTTC. It codes for CSARVRDEQFF.

The rearrangement links TRBV6-5 to TRBJ1-3, with a weak D call TRBD1 (5 bases). V was cut by 4 bases and J by 3 bases, with 13 bases left in between. The CDR3 extends over 15 amino acids. CDR1 and CDR2 (germline): MNHEY, SVGAGI. CDR3 nucleotides: TGTGCCAGCAGTTCCAATAACAGGTTTGGAAACACCATATATTTT. It translates to CASSSNNRFGNTIYF.

The chain has TRBV28 and TRBJ2-1; 8 bases match TRBD1. CDR1 is MDHEN, CDR2 SYDVKM, per germline. CDR3 length: 15 residues. After removal of 4 bases from V and 5 bases from J, the junction contained 7 bases not matched to a gene. CDR3 bases: TGTGCCAGCAGTTCCCGGGACAGGAGGCACAATGAGCAGTTCTTC. Its translation: CASSSRDRRHNEQFF.

This rearrangement joins TRBV7-9 to TRBJ2-5, with D possibly TRBD2 on 6 matching bases. Germline V lookup: CDR1 SEHNR, CDR2 FQNEAQ (reference sequence). The CDR3 covers 15 residues. Trimming removed 6 bases at V and 5 bases at J, with 19 bases between. For the CDR3, the DNA is TGTGCCAGCAGTACCCGGGAGAAGGGATGGGAGACCCAGTACTTC. It translates to CASSTREKGWETQYF.

The CDR3 DNA is TGCGCCAGCAGCTTGGTACCCGTGGCTGGGGAGACCCAGTACTTC. Protein sequence: CASSLVPVAGETQYF. The genes are TRBV5-1 and TRBJ2-5; no reliable D call. Germline V gene data show CDR1 as SGHRS and CDR2 as YFSETQ. The germline V and J ends were trimmed by 0 bases and 5 bases, with 14 bases remaining between them. This CDR3 spans 15 amino acids.

This chain connects TRBV9 to TRBJ1-2; 7 bases line up with TRBD1. Looked up from germline, CDR1 is SGDLS and CDR2 is YYNGEE. The CDR3 length is 14 residues. V shed 4 bases and J 4 bases; nucleotides not matched to a gene: 7. CDR3 region: CASSTQGSLYGYTF. The CDR3 nucleotides read TGTGCCAGCAGCACACAGGGGTCCCTCTATGGCTACACCTTC.

The chain links TRBV25-1 to TRBJ2-3; 11 nucleotides match TRBD2. J lost 0 bases, V lost 1 base, and 3 bases had no gene match. The CDR3 is 17 amino acids. CDR1 and CDR2 from the germline V gene are MGHDK and SYGVNS. CDR3 nucleotide sequence: TGTGCCAGCAGTGAATCAACTAGCGGGAGCAGCACAGATACGCAGTATTTT. It translates to CASSESTSGSSTDTQYF.

The genes are TRBV28 and TRBJ2-7, with TRBD1 as a possible D gene (6 bases). CDR3 length: 14 residues. Trimming removed 2 bases from V and 0 bases from J, with 8 bases in between. Germline assignment: CDR1 MDHEN and CDR2 SYDVKM. CDR3 sequence (DNA): TGTGCCAGCAGTTTAACAGGGTTCTCCTACGAGCAGTACTTC. Translated, it gives CASSLTGFSYEQYF.

The V gene is TRBV11-2, the J gene TRBJ2-7, with 11 positions matching TRBD1. The germline gives CDR1 SGHAT, CDR2 FQNNGV. The CDR3 sequence is 14 residues long. The J segment lost 6 bases and the V segment lost 5 bases, leaving 6 bases of the junction unmatched. DNA for the CDR3: TGTGCCAGCAGCCTGGCCGGGACAGGGGGCGAGCAGTACTTC. Amino acid sequence: CASSLAGTGGEQYF.

This chain uses TRBV5-4 with TRBJ2-3, with 10 bases identical to TRBD2. J was trimmed by 4 bases and V by 5 bases; bases with no gene match: 16. The V gene's germline CDR1 is SGHNT and CDR2 YYREEE (reference sequence). The CDR3 runs 18 residues. The CDR3 bases are TGTGCCAGCAGTTGGGCTAGCGGGAGCATCGATAAGGCAGATACGCAGTATTTT. It is translated as CASSWASGSIDKADTQYF.

This clone was detected only a few times. The J gene is TRBJ1-4, the V gene TRBV28, with 8 bases matching TRBD1. This CDR3 contains 13 residues. Looked up from germline, CDR1 is MDHEN and CDR2 is SYDVKM. In DNA, the CDR3 is TGTGCAGCGACCGGGACAGGACTTGAAAAACTGTTTTTT. Amino acid sequence: CAATGTGLEKLFF.

J is TRBJ2-3 and V is TRBV10-2; D unresolved. CDR3 length equals 13 residues. The V end was cut by 7 bases, the J end by 4 bases, with 12 bases between. CDR1 and CDR2 (germline): WSHSY, SAAADI. The CDR3: CASNPNGADTQYF. CDR3 bases: TGCGCCAGCAACCCGAACGGTGCAGATACGCAGTATTTT.

This clone has a single count. J is TRBJ1-3 and V is TRBV6-5, with TRBD1 matching 7 bases. The CDR3 length is 15 residues. J was trimmed by 3 bases and V by 6 bases; bases with no gene match: 8. CDR1 MNHEY and CDR2 SVGAGI come from the germline V gene. The CDR3 DNA reads TGTGCCAGCAGACAAAAGACAGGGTATGGAAACACCATATATTTT. Amino acids: CASRQKTGYGNTIYF.

The V and J genes are TRBV7-2 and TRBJ1-4; tentatively, D is TRBD1 (5 bases). The CDR3 totals 16 residues. Trimming removed 2 bases from V and 3 bases from J, with 13 bases in between. Germline lookup yields CDR1 SGHTA and CDR2 FQGNSA. CDR3 coding DNA: TGTGCCAGCAGCTTATCTTCAGGGATATCTAATGAAAAACTGTTTTTT. It specifies CASSLSSGISNEKLFF. Full variable domain (missing parts from reference TRBV7-2 and TRBJ1-4): GAGVSQSPSNKVTEKGKDVELRCDPISGHTALYWYRQSLGQGLEFLIYFQGNSAPDKSGLPSDRFSAERTGGSVSTLTIQRTQQEDSAVYLCASSLSSGISNEKLFFGSGTQLSVL.

J is TRBJ1-4 and V is TRBV27; D is undetermined. This CDR3 contains 15 residues. Germline-derived CDR1 and CDR2 are MNHEY and SMNVEV (reference sequence). Trimming removed 8 bases from V and 0 bases from J, with 13 bases in between. The CDR3 coding sequence is TGTGCCAGCGCCCCTTCAGGAGCAACTAATGAAAAACTGTTTTTT. Protein product: CASAPSGATNEKLFF.

With regard to this clone: Other DNA variants within this sample encode the same CDR3. The CDR3 bases are TGTGCCAGCAGCCGCGGACAGGGGGATGGCTACACCTTC. Encoded protein: CASSRGQGDGYTF. The gene calls are TRBV28 and TRBJ1-2; TRBD1 aligns across 10 bases. Germline CDR1 is MDHEN and CDR2 is SYDVKM. J gave up 6 bases and V 6 bases, and 4 bases lay outside the gene matches. The CDR3 extends over 13 amino acids.

The CDR3 here is CARRGQGRDEQYF. DNA of the CDR3: TGTGCCAGGAGAGGACAGGGGAGGGACGAGCAGTACTTC. This sequence joins TRBV19 and TRBJ2-7; 9 positions agree with TRBD1. CDR1 LNHDA and CDR2 SQIVND come from the germline V gene (reference sequence). V lost 9 bases and J lost 5; bases outside the gene matches: 8. The CDR3 runs 13 residues.

The CDR3 spells CASSPWTGGNTEAFF. CDR3 DNA: TGTGCCAGCAGTCCTTGGACAGGGGGGAACACTGAAGCTTTCTTT. The V and J genes are TRBV27 and TRBJ1-1; TRBD1 matches 10 bases. V dropped 5 bases and J dropped 1; count of bases not matched to a gene: 4. This CDR3 has 15 residues. Germline values: CDR1 MNHEY, CDR2 SMNVEV (reference sequence).

This clone was found a few times. This chain joins TRBV7-8 and TRBJ1-2; tentative D call: TRBD1 (5 bases). Germline V CDR1 and CDR2: SGHVS, FQNEAQ. The CDR3 has 13 amino acids. Trimming removed 1 base from V and 2 bases from J, with 5 bases in between. The DNA for the CDR3 is TGTGCCAGCAGCTTAGAGGGGAACTATGGCTACACCTTC. It translates to CASSLEGNYGYTF.

The V gene is TRBV4-1, the J gene TRBJ2-4, with D unresolved. V was shortened by 2 bases and J by 7 bases, with 6 bases between the two germline ends. The germline CDR1 and CDR2 sequences are MGHRA and YSYEKL. CDR3 size: 12 residues. The CDR3 loop is CASSQIQNIQYF. In DNA, the CDR3 is TGCGCCAGCAGCCAAATACAGAACATTCAGTACTTC.

Comment on this clone: This CDR3 is also generated by other DNA sequences in the sample. The chain uses TRBV28 and TRBJ2-2; D is uncertain. Trimming stripped 6 bases from V and 2 bases from J, with 4 bases between. This CDR3 is 12 amino acids long. Per germline, CDR1 MDHEN and CDR2 SYDVKM. The CDR3 loop reads CASRKNTGELFF. In DNA, the CDR3 is TGTGCCAGCAGGAAAAACACCGGGGAGCTGTTTTTT.

This clone was picked up one time. The chain employs TRBV25-1 and TRBJ2-5, with 7 bases lining up with TRBD2. Trimming at V came to 5 bases and at J to 5 bases, leaving 17 bases not matched to a gene. Germline V gene lookup returns CDR1 MGHDK and CDR2 SYGVNS. The CDR3 has 17 amino acids. In nucleotides, the CDR3 is TGTGCCAGCAGTACGTTAGGGCATCACGGGAGGTTCGAGACCCAGTACTTC. Residues: CASSTLGHHGRFETQYF. The whole variable domain, remainder taken from reference TRBV25-1 and TRBJ2-5, is EADIYQTPRYLVIGTGKKITLECSQTMGHDKMYWYQQDPGMELHLIHYSYGVNSTEKGDLSSESTVSRIRTEHFPLTLESARPSHTSQYLCASSTLGHHGRFETQYFGPGTRLLVL.

This sequence joins TRBV4-1 and TRBJ2-7; 7 bases map to TRBD2. The CDR3 loop spans 17 amino acids. Losses at the gene ends were 4 bases for V and 2 bases for J; bases not matched to a gene: 14. From germline, CDR1 is MGHRA and CDR2 YSYEKL. For the CDR3, the DNA is TGCGCCAGCAGCCTCTCCCGAGTGCGGGAGACACCCTACGAGCAGTACTTC. This codes for CASSLSRVRETPYEQYF.